The rows below give T cell receptor beta chains drawn from one sample of a study of blood T cell repertoires in COVID-19. The method was immunoSEQ multiplex PCR; TCRdb's version includes in-frame clones alone and lacks a portion of them. The table includes under 500,000 clones, around 89% detected once. The source material was PBMCs or T cells enriched from blood (not recorded which). All receptors come from a man aged 30-40 years who had recovered from COVID-19. Both conserved end residues are part of each CDR3. D genes are given only for firm matches. Size values are once, few and many counts, or a class for expanded clones, and some rows have none.

>-|TRBJ1-2|TRBV2|-
TGTGCCAGCAACGTGGGACTGCTCGATCCCTATGGCTACACCTTC
CASNVGLLDPYGYTF
>-|TRBJ2-7|TRBV28|-
TGTGCCAGCAGTTTAGGGGATGGGTCGGGAGAGCAGTACTTC
CASSLGDGSGEQYF
>-|TRBJ2-1|TRBV2|TRBD2
TGTGCCAGCAGTGAAGCGGTGGGACTAGCGGGTACTAGCTCCTACAATGAGCAGTTCTTC
CASSEAVGLAGTSSYNEQFF
>-|TRBJ2-1|TRBV28|TRBD2
TGTGCCAGCAGACCCAGGGGCGGGAGGGCCAGGAATGAGCAGTTCTTC
CASRPRGGRARNEQFF
>many|TRBJ1-2|TRBV12-3/TRBV12-4|-
TGTGCCTCCTTGGGGCGGAACTATGGCTACACCTTC
CASLGRNYGYTF
>-|TRBJ2-3|TRBV5-1|TRBD2
TGCGCCAGCAGCCCCGGACTAGCGGGAGGGCCAACAGATACGCAGTATTTT
CASSPGLAGGPTDTQYF
>-|TRBJ2-3|TRBV28|TRBD2
TGTGCCAGCAGTTCCCCCCCCAAAATCCTGACTAGCGGAAGCACAGATACGCAGTATTTT
CASSSPPKILTSGSTDTQYF
>-|TRBJ2-7|TRBV18|-
TGTGCCAGCTCACCGCGGGGCTCCGAGCAGTACTTC
CASSPRGSEQYF
>-|TRBJ2-5|TRBV5-4|-
TGTGCCAGCAGCTTGGCCTTGCAGTTAGAGACCCAGTACTTC
CASSLALQLETQYF
>-|TRBJ1-1|TRBV18|-
TGTGCCAGCTCAGCGCACAGGGAATTAAACACTGAAGCTTTCTTT
CASSAHRELNTEAFF
>-|TRBJ2-1|TRBV18|TRBD1
TGTGCCAGCTCACCGAACTCGGGACAGGCCTACAATGAGCAGTTCTTC
CASSPNSGQAYNEQFF
>-|TRBJ2-2|TRBV18|-
TGTGCCAGCTCACCTCATGAGCTCGGGGAGCTGTTTTTT
CASSPHELGELFF
>-|TRBJ1-5|TRBV11-2|-
TGTGCCAGCAGCTTAGGTGGCAGTAATCAGCCCCAGCATTTT
CASSLGGSNQPQHF
>-|TRBJ1-3|TRBV15|-
TGTGCCACCAGCAGGGTCTCTAGCTCTGGAAACACCATATATTTT
CATSRVSSSGNTIYF
>-|TRBJ2-7|TRBV27|TRBD2
TGTGCCAGCAATAGAGCGGGATTTGGTCACGAGCAGTACTTC
CASNRAGFGHEQYF
>-|TRBJ2-1|TRBV9|TRBD2
TGTGCCAGCAGCGCCGCACTAGCGGGAGGGTCCTACAATGAGCAGTTCTTC
CASSAALAGGSYNEQFF
>-|TRBJ2-7|TRBV6-5|-
TGTGCCAGCAGTTACTGGGCAGCCGAACCCTACGAGCAGTACTTC
CASSYWAAEPYEQYF
>-|TRBJ2-7|TRBV19|-
TGTGCCAGTAGATCCCGACTGTACGAGCAGTACTTC
CASRSRLYEQYF
>-|TRBJ1-1|TRBV28|TRBD1
TGTGCCAGCAGCATGGGACAGAAAGCTTTCTTT
CASSMGQKAFF
>-|TRBJ2-1|TRBV10-2|TRBD2
TGCGCCAGCAGCCGCCTAGCGGGAGTGAATGAGCAGTTCTTC
CASSRLAGVNEQFF
>-|TRBJ2-5|TRBV5-4|TRBD2
TGTGCCAGCAGTCTAGCGGGAAAAGAGACCCAGTACTTC
CASSLAGKETQYF
>-|TRBJ1-4|TRBV4-1|-
TGCGCCAGCAGCCTGGGGGCTTTCGAAAAACTGTTTTTT
CASSLGAFEKLFF
>-|TRBJ2-1|TRBV19|TRBD2
TGTGCCAGTAGTATATTTGGACTAGCGAACGAGCAGTTCTTC
CASSIFGLANEQFF
>-|TRBJ2-1|TRBV4-1|TRBD1
TGCGCCAGCAGCAACGGACAGGGGGCCTACAATGAGCAGTTCTTC
CASSNGQGAYNEQFF